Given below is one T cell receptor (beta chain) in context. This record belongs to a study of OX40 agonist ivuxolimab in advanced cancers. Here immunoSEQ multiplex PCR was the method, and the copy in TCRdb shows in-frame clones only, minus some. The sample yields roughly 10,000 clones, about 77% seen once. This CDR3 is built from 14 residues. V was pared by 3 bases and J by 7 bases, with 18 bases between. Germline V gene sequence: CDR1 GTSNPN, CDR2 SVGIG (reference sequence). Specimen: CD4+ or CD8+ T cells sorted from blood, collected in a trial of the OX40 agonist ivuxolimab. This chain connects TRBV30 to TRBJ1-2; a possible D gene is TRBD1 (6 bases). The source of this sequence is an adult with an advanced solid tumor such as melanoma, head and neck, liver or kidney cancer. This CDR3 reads CAWSDTGAGTGYTF. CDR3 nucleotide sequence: TGTGCCTGGAGCGACACGGGGGCAGGGACTGGCTACACCTTC.